What follows are 6 T cell receptor beta chains derived from one specimen sequenced in a study of blood T cell repertoires in COVID-19. TCRdb's copy holds only in-frame clones and misses some; the assay was immunoSEQ multiplex PCR. The sample contains 160,000 or so clones, over 80% of which appear only once. Material for sequencing was peripheral blood. Receptor source: a man between 65 and 85 years old who had recovered from COVID-19.

This chain joins TRBV27 and TRBJ2-7; TRBD1 is a possible D gene (5 bases). Germline-derived CDR1 and CDR2 are MNHEY and SMNVEV (reference sequence). The CDR3 totals 14 residues. Trimming shortened V by 5 bases and J by 3 bases, and 14 bases separated the two germline ends. The CDR3 sequence is CASSPRGRVYEQYF. The CDR3 DNA reads TGTGCCAGCAGTCCCCGTGGCAGGGTCTACGAGCAGTACTTC.

This chain joins TRBV4-1 and TRBJ2-6; no firm D call. The V gene lost 5 bases and the J gene lost 0 bases, with 8 bases spanning the gap. CDR3 size: 15 residues. CDR1 MGHRA and CDR2 YSYEKL come from the germline V gene. The CDR3 sequence is CASSSELSGANVLTF. In nucleotides, the CDR3 is TGCGCCAGCAGCTCGGAGCTCTCTGGGGCCAACGTCCTGACTTTC.

This clone has more than one count but fewer than ten. The CDR3 DNA reads TGTGCCAGCAGCCGCTTTGGTAGCGGGATAGGTGATGAGCAGTTCTTC. Protein product: CASSRFGSGIGDEQFF. This sequence joins TRBV5-4 and TRBJ2-1; 8 bases map to TRBD2. V was clipped by 4 bases and J by 8 bases; unmatched bases: 14. The germline CDR1 and CDR2 sequences are SGHNT and YYREEE (reference sequence). CDR3 size: 16 residues.

This clone was found once. This CDR3 reads CATSEQGYGYTF. CDR3 DNA: TGTGCCACCAGTGAACAGGGGTATGGCTACACCTTC. V usage is TRBV24-1 and J usage is TRBJ1-2; 7 bases map to TRBD1. The CDR3 has 12 residues. V trimming: 4 bases; J trimming: 5 bases; junction bases outside the gene matches: 0. CDR1 KGHDR and CDR2 SFDVKD come from the germline V gene.

This clone has just a few counts. This same CDR3 is encoded by further DNA sequences in the sample. The chain carries TRBV5-1 and TRBJ2-3; 10 nucleotides agree with TRBD1. CDR1 and CDR2 (germline): SGHRS, YFSETQ. With 0 bases clipped from V and 0 bases from J, the junction kept 1 base outside the gene matches. The CDR3 covers 16 residues. The CDR3 here is CASSLGQGASTDTQYF. The DNA of the CDR3 is TGCGCCAGCAGCTTGGGACAGGGGGCTAGCACAGATACGCAGTATTTT.

The J gene is TRBJ2-3, the V gene TRBV19; 12 positions agree with TRBD2. CDR3 length: 17 amino acids. Trimming took 6 bases from V and 0 from J; bases not matched to a gene: 7. The germline CDR1 and CDR2 sequences are LNHDA and SQIVND (reference sequence). The CDR3 is CASSRLGLAGSTDTQYF. The CDR3 DNA sequence: TGTGCCAGTAGCCGGCTCGGACTAGCGGGGAGCACAGATACGCAGTATTTT.